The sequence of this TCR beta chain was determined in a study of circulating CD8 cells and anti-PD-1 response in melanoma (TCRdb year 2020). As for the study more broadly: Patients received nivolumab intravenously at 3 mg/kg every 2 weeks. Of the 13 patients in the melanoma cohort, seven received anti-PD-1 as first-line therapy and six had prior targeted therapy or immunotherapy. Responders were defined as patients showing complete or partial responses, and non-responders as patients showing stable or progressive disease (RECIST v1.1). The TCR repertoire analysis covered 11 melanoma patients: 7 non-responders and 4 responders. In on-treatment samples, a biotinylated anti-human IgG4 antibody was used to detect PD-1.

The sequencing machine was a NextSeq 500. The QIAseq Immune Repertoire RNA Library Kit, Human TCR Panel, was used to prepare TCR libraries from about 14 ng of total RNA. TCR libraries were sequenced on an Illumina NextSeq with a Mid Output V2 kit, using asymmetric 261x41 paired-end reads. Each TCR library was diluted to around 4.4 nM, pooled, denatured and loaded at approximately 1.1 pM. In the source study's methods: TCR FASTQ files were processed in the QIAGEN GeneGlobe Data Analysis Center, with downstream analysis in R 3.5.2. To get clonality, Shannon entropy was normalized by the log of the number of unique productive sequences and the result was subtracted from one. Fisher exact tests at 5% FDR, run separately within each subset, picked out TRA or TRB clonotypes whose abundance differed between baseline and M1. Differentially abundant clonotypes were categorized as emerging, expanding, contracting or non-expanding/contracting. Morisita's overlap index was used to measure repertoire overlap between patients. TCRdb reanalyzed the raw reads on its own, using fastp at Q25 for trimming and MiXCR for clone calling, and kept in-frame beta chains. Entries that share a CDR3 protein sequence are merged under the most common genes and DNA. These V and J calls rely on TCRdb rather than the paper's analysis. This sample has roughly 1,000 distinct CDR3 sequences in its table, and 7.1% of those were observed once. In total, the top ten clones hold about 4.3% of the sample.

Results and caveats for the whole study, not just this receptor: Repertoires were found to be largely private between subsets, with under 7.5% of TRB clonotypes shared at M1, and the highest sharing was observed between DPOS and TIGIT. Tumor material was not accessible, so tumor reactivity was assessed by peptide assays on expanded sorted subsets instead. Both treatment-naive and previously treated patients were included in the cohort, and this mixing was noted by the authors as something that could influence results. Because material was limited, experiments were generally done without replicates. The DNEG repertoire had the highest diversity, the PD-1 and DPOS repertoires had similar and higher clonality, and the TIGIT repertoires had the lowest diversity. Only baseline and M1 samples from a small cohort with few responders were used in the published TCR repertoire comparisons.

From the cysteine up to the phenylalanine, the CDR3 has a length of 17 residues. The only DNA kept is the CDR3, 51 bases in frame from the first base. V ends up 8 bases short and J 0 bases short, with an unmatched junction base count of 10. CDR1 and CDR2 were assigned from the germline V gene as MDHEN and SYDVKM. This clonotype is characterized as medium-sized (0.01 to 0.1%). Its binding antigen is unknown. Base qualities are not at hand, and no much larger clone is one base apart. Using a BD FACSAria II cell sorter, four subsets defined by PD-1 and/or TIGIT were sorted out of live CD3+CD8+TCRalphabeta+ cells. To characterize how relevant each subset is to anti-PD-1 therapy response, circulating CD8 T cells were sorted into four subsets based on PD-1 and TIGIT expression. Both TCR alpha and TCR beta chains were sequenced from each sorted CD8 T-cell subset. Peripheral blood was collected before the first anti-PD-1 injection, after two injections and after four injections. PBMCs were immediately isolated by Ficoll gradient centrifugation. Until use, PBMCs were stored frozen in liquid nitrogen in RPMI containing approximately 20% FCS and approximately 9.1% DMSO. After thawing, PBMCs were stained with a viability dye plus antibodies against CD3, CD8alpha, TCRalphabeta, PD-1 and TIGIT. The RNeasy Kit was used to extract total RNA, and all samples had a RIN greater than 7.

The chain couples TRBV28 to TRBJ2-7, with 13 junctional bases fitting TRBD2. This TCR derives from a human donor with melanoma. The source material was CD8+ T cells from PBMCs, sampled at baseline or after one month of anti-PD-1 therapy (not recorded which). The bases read TGTGCCAGCGATCCGGGACTAGCGGGGTCAGACTCCTACGAGCAGTACTTC. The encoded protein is CASDPGLAGSDSYEQYF.